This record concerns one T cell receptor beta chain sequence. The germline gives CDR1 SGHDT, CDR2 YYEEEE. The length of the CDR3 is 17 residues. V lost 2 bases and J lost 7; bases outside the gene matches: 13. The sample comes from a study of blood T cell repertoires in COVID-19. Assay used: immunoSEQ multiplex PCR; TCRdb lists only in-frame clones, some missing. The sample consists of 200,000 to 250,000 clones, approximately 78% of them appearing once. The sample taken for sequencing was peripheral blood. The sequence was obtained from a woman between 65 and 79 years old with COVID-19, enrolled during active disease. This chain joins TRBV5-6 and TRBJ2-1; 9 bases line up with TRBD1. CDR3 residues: CASSFLVTGQGKNEQFF. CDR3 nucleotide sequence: TGTGCCAGCAGCTTTCTGGTCACCGGACAGGGGAAGAATGAGCAGTTCTTC.